This T cell receptor beta chain was sequenced for a study of CD8 T cells in ankylosing spondylitis. Study-wide results and caveats: Ankylosing spondylitis blood seemed to carry a telltale TCR beta motif made of eight or nine highly homologous variants.

The TCR beta libraries were generated through quantitative 5'-RACE incorporating molecular barcodes. TCRdb re-analysed the 5' RACE reads in MiXCR, keeping a single row per CDR3 protein. This table holds around 450,000 distinct CDR3 sequences, 25% to 30% found once. The trim removed 6 bases at V and 5 bases at J, leaving 8 bases unmatched. This CDR3 spans 16 amino acids. Only a few counts were recorded for this clonotype. As yet, its antigen is unknown. The chain joins TRBV12-3 or TRBV12-4 to TRBJ2-1, with 12 bases fitting TRBD2. This receptor was obtained from a male donor with ankylosing spondylitis. Input material: blood, either unsorted or a sorted T cell fraction (not recorded which). The CDR3 DNA is TGTGCCAGCAGCGGCATAAGGACTAGCGGGGACAATGAGCAGTTCTTC. This gives the protein CASSGIRTSGDNEQFF.